The clone carrying this T cell receptor beta chain was observed a single time. This sample is part of a study of blood T cell repertoires in COVID-19. Across the whole study: Italy, Spain and the United States were the sources of the convalescent and acute COVID-19 samples. Nucleic acid was either cDNA or gDNA, and it came from T cells, B-cell-depleted T cells, or PBMCs.

In the source study's methods: Scientists estimated how many nucleated cells there were by amplifying reference gene primers. Method: immunoSEQ multiplex PCR; TCRdb's copy keeps in-frame clones and lacks some. V and J calls and clone size are those listed in that table; D and trimming were worked out from the DNA. Among approximately 120,000 clones listed, around 82% were seen once. Material for sequencing was peripheral blood. This clonotype was sampled from a man aged 80 or over with active or convalescent COVID-19.

CDR3 in DNA: TGTGCCAGCAGCTTGGCCTGGGGGGAAGGCCGGGAGCTGTTTTTT. The encoded protein is CASSLAWGEGRELFF. J is TRBJ2-2 and V is TRBV5-4, with D maybe TRBD2 (6 bases). Trimming removed 0 bases from V and 9 bases from J, with 15 bases in between. The CDR3 runs 15 residues. CDR1 and CDR2 (germline): SGHNT, YYREEE (reference sequence).